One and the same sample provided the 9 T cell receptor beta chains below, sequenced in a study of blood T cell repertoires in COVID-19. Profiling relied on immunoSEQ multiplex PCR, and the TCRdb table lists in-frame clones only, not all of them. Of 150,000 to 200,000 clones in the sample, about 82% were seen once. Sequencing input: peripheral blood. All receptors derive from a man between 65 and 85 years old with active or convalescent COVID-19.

The CDR3 sequence: CATMEGYEQYF. CDR3 sequence (DNA): TGTGCCACTATGGAGGGCTACGAGCAGTACTTC. The J gene is TRBJ2-7, the V gene TRBV6-5, with D maybe TRBD2 (6 bases). CDR1 is MNHEY and CDR2 is SVGAGI in the germline V gene. Trimming shortened V by 10 bases and J by 3 bases, and 10 bases separated the two germline ends. This CDR3 comprises 11 residues.

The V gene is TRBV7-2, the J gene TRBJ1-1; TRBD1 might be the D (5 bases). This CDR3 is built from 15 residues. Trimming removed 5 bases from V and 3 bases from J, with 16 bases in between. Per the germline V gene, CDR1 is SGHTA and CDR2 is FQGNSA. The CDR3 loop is CASSPWGRQDTEAFF. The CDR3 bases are TGTGCCAGCAGCCCTTGGGGCCGTCAGGACACTGAAGCTTTCTTT.

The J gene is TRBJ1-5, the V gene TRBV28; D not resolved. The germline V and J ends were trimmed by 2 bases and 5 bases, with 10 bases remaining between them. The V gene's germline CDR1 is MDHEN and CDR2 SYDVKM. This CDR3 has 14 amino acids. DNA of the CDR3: TGTGCCAGCAGTTTACGCCCCGGGGATCAGCCCCAGCATTTT. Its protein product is CASSLRPGDQPQHF.

This CDR3 reads CASSGQTKETQYF. As DNA, the CDR3 is TGTGCCAGCAGCGGACAGACGAAAGAGACCCAGTACTTC. The rearrangement uses TRBV6-5 and TRBJ2-5, with a weak D call TRBD1 (6 bases). Germline CDR1 is MNHEY and CDR2 is SVGAGI. The V gene lost 6 bases and the J gene lost 3 bases, with 11 bases spanning the gap. This CDR3 comprises 13 residues.

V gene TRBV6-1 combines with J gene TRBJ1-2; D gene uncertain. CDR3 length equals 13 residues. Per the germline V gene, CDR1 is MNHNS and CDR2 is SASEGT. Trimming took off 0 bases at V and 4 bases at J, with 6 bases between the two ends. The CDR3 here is CASSEAAVYGYTF. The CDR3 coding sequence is TGTGCCAGCAGTGAAGCGGCCGTCTATGGCTACACCTTC.

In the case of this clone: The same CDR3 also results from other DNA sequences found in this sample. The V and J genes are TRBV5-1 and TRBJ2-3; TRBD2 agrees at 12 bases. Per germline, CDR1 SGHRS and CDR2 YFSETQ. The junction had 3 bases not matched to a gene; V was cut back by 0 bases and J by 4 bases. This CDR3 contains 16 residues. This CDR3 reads CASSLVLAGGSDTQYF. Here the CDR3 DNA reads TGCGCCAGCAGCTTGGTACTAGCGGGAGGTTCAGATACGCAGTATTTT.

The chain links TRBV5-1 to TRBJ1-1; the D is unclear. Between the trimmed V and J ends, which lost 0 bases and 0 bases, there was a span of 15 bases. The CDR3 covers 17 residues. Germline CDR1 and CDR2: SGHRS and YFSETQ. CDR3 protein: CASSLAPRLSMNTEAFF. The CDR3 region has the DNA TGCGCCAGCAGCTTGGCTCCTAGGCTCTCCATGAACACTGAAGCTTTCTTT. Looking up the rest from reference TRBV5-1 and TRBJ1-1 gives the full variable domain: KAGVTQTPRYLIKTRGQQVTLSCSPISGHRSVSWYQQTPGQGLQFLFEYFSETQRNKGNFPGRFSGRQFSNSRSEMNVSTLELGDSALYLCASSLAPRLSMNTEAFFGQGTRLTVV.

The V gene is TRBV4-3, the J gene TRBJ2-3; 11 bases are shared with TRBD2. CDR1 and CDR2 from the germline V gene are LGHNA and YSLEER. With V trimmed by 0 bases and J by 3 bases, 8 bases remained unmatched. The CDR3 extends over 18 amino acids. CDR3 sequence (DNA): TGCGCCAGCAGCCAAGATAGCGGGGGGGCCGGCGGGACAGATACGCAGTATTTT. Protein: CASSQDSGGAGGTDTQYF.

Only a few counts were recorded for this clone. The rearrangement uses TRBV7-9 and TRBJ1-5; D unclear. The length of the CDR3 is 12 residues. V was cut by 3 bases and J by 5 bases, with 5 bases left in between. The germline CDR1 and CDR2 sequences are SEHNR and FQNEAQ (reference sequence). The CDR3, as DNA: TGTGCCAGCAGCTTTCTCGATCAGCCCCAGCATTTT. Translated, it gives CASSFLDQPQHF.